These T cell receptor beta chains were read from a single sample in a study of cytomegalovirus exposure and HLA in healthy donors. The protocol was immunoSEQ multiplex PCR, while the TCRdb copy is restricted to in-frame clones and leaves out a portion. The repertoire consists of about 200,000 clones, with 75% to 85% occurring once and the leading ten covering around 1.6%. The sequenced sample consisted of PBMCs. The receptors stem from a girl aged 10 to 17 in good health and CMV-seropositive. Both conserved end residues are part of each CDR3. A D gene is named only where the DNA matches it firmly. The size field is filled for only some rows; it gives once, few, many or a size class.

d_gene: .
j_gene: TRBJ2-7
v_gene: TRBV13
abundance: .
CDR3nt: TGTGCCAGCAGCCCCCCGGCGTCGAGGTGGGAGCAGTACTTC
CDR3aa: CASSPPASRWEQYF

d_gene: .
j_gene: TRBJ1-1
v_gene: TRBV29-1
abundance: .
CDR3nt: TGCAGCGTTGAGAGGGGGTTGAACACTGAAGCTTTCTTT
CDR3aa: CSVERGLNTEAFF

d_gene: .
j_gene: TRBJ1-1
v_gene: TRBV7-2
abundance: .
CDR3nt: TGTGCCAGCAGCAGGGGGACGGCAACTGAAGCTTTCTTT
CDR3aa: CASSRGTATEAFF

d_gene: .
j_gene: TRBJ1-2
v_gene: TRBV7-2
abundance: .
CDR3nt: TGTGCCAGCAGCTTAGAACTGGGTGGGCAGGGCCGATATGGCTACACCTTC
CDR3aa: CASSLELGGQGRYGYTF

d_gene: .
j_gene: TRBJ1-6
v_gene: TRBV7-9
abundance: once
CDR3nt: TGTGCCAGCACCCCCCAGGGGTCAAATTCACCCCTCCACTTT
CDR3aa: CASTPQGSNSPLHF

d_gene: .
j_gene: TRBJ1-1
v_gene: TRBV7-2
abundance: .
CDR3nt: TGTGCCAGCACCCTCGAGGGGAGGACTGAAGCTTTCTTT
CDR3aa: CASTLEGRTEAFF

d_gene: TRBD1
j_gene: TRBJ1-1
v_gene: TRBV6-1
abundance: .
CDR3nt: TGTGCCAGCAGTACCCGGGACAGGGACAACACTGAAGCTTTCTTT
CDR3aa: CASSTRDRDNTEAFF

d_gene: TRBD1
j_gene: TRBJ1-2
v_gene: TRBV2
abundance: .
CDR3nt: TGTGCCAGCAGACCCTGGGACAGTAGGTATGGCTACACCTTC
CDR3aa: CASRPWDSRYGYTF

d_gene: TRBD1
j_gene: TRBJ1-1
v_gene: TRBV7-9
abundance: .
CDR3nt: TGTGCCAGCAGCTTAGCCACGACAGGGGGCATGACTGAAGCTTTCTTT
CDR3aa: CASSLATTGGMTEAFF

d_gene: TRBD2
j_gene: TRBJ2-5
v_gene: TRBV7-6
abundance: .
CDR3nt: TGTGCCAGCAGCCCCGAGGTGGCGGGGGGGCCCCTCGGGGCCCAGTACTTC
CDR3aa: CASSPEVAGGPLGAQYF

d_gene: TRBD1
j_gene: TRBJ2-7
v_gene: TRBV11-2
abundance: .
CDR3nt: TGTGCCAGCATGAGGGGGCCCTCCTACGAGCAGTACTTC
CDR3aa: CASMRGPSYEQYF

d_gene: .
j_gene: TRBJ1-4
v_gene: TRBV7-9
abundance: .
CDR3nt: TGTGCCAGCAGCTCCCAATACACGACAGAGCGAGAAAAACTGTTTTTT
CDR3aa: CASSSQYTTEREKLFF

d_gene: .
j_gene: TRBJ1-1
v_gene: TRBV27
abundance: .
CDR3nt: TGTGCCAACATCAAACGCGACAGCATGAACACTGAAGCTTTCTTT
CDR3aa: CANIKRDSMNTEAFF

d_gene: .
j_gene: TRBJ2-7
v_gene: TRBV2
abundance: once
CDR3nt: TGTGCCAGCAGTTCTAACTACGAGCAGTACTTC
CDR3aa: CASSSNYEQYF

d_gene: TRBD1
j_gene: TRBJ1-5
v_gene: TRBV19
abundance: .
CDR3nt: TGTGCCAGTAGTACCTCCGACAGGGGCAATCAGCCCCAGCATTTT
CDR3aa: CASSTSDRGNQPQHF

d_gene: .
j_gene: TRBJ2-4
v_gene: TRBV13
abundance: .
CDR3nt: TGTGCCAGCAGCTTAGGCCAGGGCCCAAACATTCAGTACTTC
CDR3aa: CASSLGQGPNIQYF

d_gene: TRBD2
j_gene: TRBJ2-3
v_gene: TRBV27
abundance: .
CDR3nt: TGTGCCAGCAGTTATGGACTAGCGGGAGGCACAGATACGCAGTATTTT
CDR3aa: CASSYGLAGGTDTQYF

d_gene: .
j_gene: TRBJ1-3
v_gene: TRBV7-2
abundance: .
CDR3nt: TGTGCCAGCAGCTTAGTCCCGGGGGAGAGGGGTTCTGGAAACACCATATATTTT
CDR3aa: CASSLVPGERGSGNTIYF

d_gene: TRBD1
j_gene: TRBJ1-5
v_gene: TRBV29-1
abundance: once
CDR3nt: TGCAGCGTTGTACAGGGGAATCAGCCCCAGCATTTT
CDR3aa: CSVVQGNQPQHF

d_gene: .
j_gene: TRBJ2-7
v_gene: TRBV5-1
abundance: .
CDR3nt: TGCGCCAGCAGCTTGTTTACTATCGACGAGCAGTACTTC
CDR3aa: CASSLFTIDEQYF

d_gene: .
j_gene: TRBJ2-3
v_gene: TRBV11-2
abundance: .
CDR3nt: TGTGCCAGCAGCGAGGTGGGGGGGACAACTAGCACAGATACGCAGTATTTT
CDR3aa: CASSEVGGTTSTDTQYF

d_gene: TRBD1
j_gene: TRBJ2-1
v_gene: TRBV18
abundance: .
CDR3nt: TGTGCCAGCTCACCACCGGGGCAAGGGGGCATGAACAATGAGCAGTTCTTC
CDR3aa: CASSPPGQGGMNNEQFF